These 11 T cell receptor beta chains were all obtained from the same sample, sequenced in a study of spatial heterogeneity in lung cancer. Via MiXCR, TCRdb re-called the 5' RACE reads, giving one row per CDR3 protein. The data contain just under 10,000 distinct CDR3 sequences, 23% of them singletons. Time point given: blood at routine non-recurrence follow-up after resection. The source was PBMCs, collected at follow-up. These TCRs come from a female donor with early-stage non-small cell lung cancer.

This clonotype counts as medium-sized (0.01 to 0.1%). This chain links TRBV18 with TRBJ2-7; possible D gene TRBD1, 6 bases. Trimming cost V 1 base and J 3 bases, with 22 bases left between them. The germline V gene encodes CDR1 KGHSH and CDR2 LQKENI. CDR3 length equals 18 residues. As DNA, the CDR3 is TGTGCCAGCTCACCACGGGCAGGGACAACAGTGACTAACTACGAGCAGTACTTC. Residues: CASSPRAGTTVTNYEQYF.

The chain joins TRBV20-1 to TRBJ2-1, with 8 positions matching TRBD2. V trimming: 3 bases; J trimming: 4 bases; junction bases outside the gene matches: 11. Germline CDR1 and CDR2: DFQATT and SNEGSKA (reference sequence). The CDR3 runs to 16 residues. In DNA, the CDR3 is TGCAGTGCTAGTGCTGGACTAAGCGGGAGATACAATGAGCAGTTCTTC. This gives the protein CSASAGLSGRYNEQFF.

The chain combines TRBV20-1 with TRBJ2-7; TRBD1 aligns across 11 bases. Germline V gene sequence: CDR1 DFQATT, CDR2 SNEGSKA (reference sequence). Trimming took 4 bases from V and 5 from J; bases not matched to a gene: 13. This CDR3 has 16 residues. CDR3 in DNA: TGCAGTGCTAACCTTAGGGGGACAGGGGGTTCCCACGAGCAGTACTTC. Its translation: CSANLRGTGGSHEQYF.

This clonotype counts as medium-sized. The chain employs TRBV28 and TRBJ2-4; the D call may be TRBD1 or TRBD2 (5 bases each). The V and J ends lost 7 bases and 1 base respectively, with 17 bases between them. The CDR3 runs 16 residues. Looked up from germline, CDR1 is MDHEN and CDR2 is SYDVKM. The CDR3 loop is CASISRSWGAKNIQYF. The CDR3 bases are TGTGCCAGCATCTCCCGGTCCTGGGGGGCCAAAAACATTCAGTACTTC.

The chain employs TRBV6-2 or TRBV6-3 and TRBJ2-2; TRBD2 aligns across 13 bases. The ends lost 6 bases at V and 4 bases at J; junction bases unmatched: 5. Germline V gives CDR1 MNHEY, CDR2 SVGEGT. The CDR3 contains 16 residues. CDR3 loop: CASSIGTSGVTGELFF. The CDR3 DNA sequence: TGTGCCAGCAGCATCGGGACTAGCGGGGTCACCGGGGAGCTGTTTTTT.

The chain couples TRBV6-2 or TRBV6-3 to TRBJ1-1, with D possibly matching TRBD1 (6 bases). The germline V and J ends were trimmed by 5 bases and 4 bases, with 14 bases remaining between them. Germline V gene data show CDR1 as MNHEY and CDR2 as SVGEGT. This CDR3 has 14 residues. The CDR3 reads CASSTAQGLTEAFF. CDR3 sequence (DNA): TGTGCCAGCAGTACCGCCCAGGGGCTCACTGAAGCTTTCTTT.

V is TRBV7-8 and J is TRBJ2-7, with D tentatively TRBD1 (6 bases). Germline assignment: CDR1 SGHVS and CDR2 FQNEAQ. Trimming took 8 bases from V and 2 from J, leaving 13 bases between them. The CDR3 covers 13 residues. The CDR3 DNA sequence: TGTGCCAGCTCCGGGACACGAACCTACGAGCAGTACTTC. Its protein product is CASSGTRTYEQYF. Full variable domain (missing parts from reference TRBV7-8 and TRBJ2-7): GAGVSQSPRYKVAKRGQDVALRCDPISGHVSLFWYQQALGQGPEFLTYFQNEAQLDKSGLPSDRFFAERPEGSVSTLKIQRTQQEDSAVYLCASSGTRTYEQYFGPGTRLTVT.

The V gene is TRBV7-9, the J gene TRBJ1-5; D not certain. This CDR3 has 16 residues. Germline V gene lookup returns CDR1 SEHNR and CDR2 FQNEAQ (reference sequence). V lost 1 base and J lost 2, with 12 bases in between. CDR3 region: CASSLEGGTGNQPQHF. In DNA, the CDR3 is TGTGCCAGCAGCTTAGAGGGAGGAACGGGCAATCAGCCCCAGCATTTT.

This CDR3 reads CASSQGTGPYEQYF. The CDR3 bases are TGTGCCAGCTCACAAGGGACAGGGCCCTACGAGCAGTACTTC. The V and J genes are TRBV18 and TRBJ2-7; 9 positions agree with TRBD1. The ends lost 4 bases at V and 2 bases at J; junction bases unmatched: 3. The CDR3 extends over 14 amino acids. Germline values: CDR1 KGHSH, CDR2 LQKENI.

This clonotype turned up a few times. The chain couples TRBV18 to TRBJ2-1; 8 bases fit TRBD2. CDR1 KGHSH and CDR2 LQKENI come from the germline V gene. The V segment lost 2 bases and the J segment 9 bases; nucleotides outside the gene matches: 6. This CDR3 has 14 amino acids. Here the CDR3 reads CASSPSGSVGEQFF. CDR3 nucleotide sequence: TGTGCCAGCTCACCAAGCGGGAGCGTGGGTGAGCAGTTCTTC.

Concerning this clonotype: It may be a read error: a sequence one base away is much more abundant. The J gene is TRBJ2-7, the V gene TRBV2, with D possibly TRBD1 on 6 matching bases. The germline V and J ends were trimmed by 0 bases and 9 bases, with 18 bases remaining between them. This CDR3 has 15 amino acids. Looked up from germline, CDR1 is SNHLY and CDR2 is FYNNEI. The CDR3: CASSEARLGQLVQYF. The CDR3 DNA reads TGTGCCAGCAGTGAAGCGCGACTCGGACAGCTCGTGCAGTACTTC.